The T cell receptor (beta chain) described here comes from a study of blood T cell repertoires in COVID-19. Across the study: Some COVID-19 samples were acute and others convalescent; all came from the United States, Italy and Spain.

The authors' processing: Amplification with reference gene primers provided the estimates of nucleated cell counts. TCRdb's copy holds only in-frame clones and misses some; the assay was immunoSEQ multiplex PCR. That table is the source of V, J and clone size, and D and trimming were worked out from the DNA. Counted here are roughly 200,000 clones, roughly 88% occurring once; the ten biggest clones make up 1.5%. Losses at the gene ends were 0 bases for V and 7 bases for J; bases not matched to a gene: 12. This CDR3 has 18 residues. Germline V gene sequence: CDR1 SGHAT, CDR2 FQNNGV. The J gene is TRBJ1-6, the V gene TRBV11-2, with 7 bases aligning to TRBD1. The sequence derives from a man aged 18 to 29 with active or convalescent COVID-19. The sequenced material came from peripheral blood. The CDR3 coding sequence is TGTGCCAGCAGCTTAGATCGGTGGGCAGGGGGTAACAATTCACCCCTCCACTTT. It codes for CASSLDRWAGGNNSPLHF.